The rows below give T cell receptor beta chains drawn from one sample of a study of molecular identifiers for immune sequencing clone quantification. Via MiXCR, TCRdb re-called the PCR reads, giving one row per CDR3 protein. The sample includes 550,000 to 750,000 distinct CDR3 sequences, 15% to 20% of them seen just once. Source material: naive CD8+ T cells from blood, with Jurkat cell RNA spiked in. The receptors were gathered from a human donor in good health. Some libraries in this study had Jurkat cell RNA spiked in. Both conserved end residues are part of each CDR3. Each record gives: clone size, D gene, CDR3 length, J gene, V gene, CDR3 protein, CDR3 DNA. D genes are given only for firm matches. Clone size is given as once, few, many, or a class for an expanded clone.

clone_size: many
d_call: TRBD2
cdr3_length: 19
j_call: TRBJ2-3
v_call: TRBV7-2
cdr3_aa: CASSSRIGDYPRGRDTQYF
cdr3_nt: TGTGCCAGCAGCTCTCGAATCGGGGACTACCCAAGAGGGAGGGATACGCAGTATTTT

clone_size: many
d_call: .
cdr3_length: 16
j_call: TRBJ1-6
v_call: TRBV7-2
cdr3_aa: CASSLLPRSEPVPLHF
cdr3_nt: TGTGCCAGCAGCCTACTACCACGCTCAGAGCCAGTCCCCCTCCACTTT

clone_size: few
d_call: .
cdr3_length: 14
j_call: TRBJ2-7
v_call: TRBV7-9
cdr3_aa: CASSLIANSYEQYF
cdr3_nt: TGTGCCAGCAGCTTAATCGCCAACTCCTACGAGCAGTACTTC

clone_size: many
d_call: .
cdr3_length: 14
j_call: TRBJ2-7
v_call: TRBV12-3/TRBV12-4
cdr3_aa: CASSFAGAAYEQYF
cdr3_nt: TGTGCCAGCAGTTTTGCGGGGGCCGCCTACGAGCAGTACTTC

clone_size: many
d_call: TRBD1
cdr3_length: 14
j_call: TRBJ1-1
v_call: TRBV7-9
cdr3_aa: CASSSTGAHTEAFF
cdr3_nt: TGTGCCAGCAGCTCGACAGGGGCTCACACTGAAGCTTTCTTT

clone_size: many
d_call: .
cdr3_length: 14
j_call: TRBJ1-3
v_call: TRBV29-1
cdr3_aa: CSVVEGSSGNTIYF
cdr3_nt: TGCAGCGTTGTGGAGGGCAGCTCTGGAAACACCATATATTTT

clone_size: many
d_call: TRBD2
cdr3_length: 17
j_call: TRBJ2-3
v_call: TRBV6-2/TRBV6-3
cdr3_aa: CASSYSRLAGNTDTQYF
cdr3_nt: TGTGCCAGCAGTTACTCGAGGCTAGCGGGGAACACAGATACGCAGTATTTT

clone_size: few
d_call: TRBD1
cdr3_length: 17
j_call: TRBJ2-3
v_call: TRBV20-1
cdr3_aa: CSARDLAGTVITDTQYF
cdr3_nt: TGCAGTGCTAGAGATCTGGCCGGGACAGTTATCACAGATACGCAGTATTTT

clone_size: few
d_call: .
cdr3_length: 15
j_call: TRBJ1-2
v_call: TRBV5-1
cdr3_aa: CASSPESGLNYGYTF
cdr3_nt: TGCGCCAGCAGCCCGGAGTCGGGACTTAACTATGGCTACACCTTC

clone_size: many
d_call: TRBD1
cdr3_length: 17
j_call: TRBJ2-5
v_call: TRBV20-1
cdr3_aa: CSAREGGRGRLQETQYF
cdr3_nt: TGCAGTGCTAGAGAAGGGGGCAGGGGGCGGTTGCAAGAGACCCAGTACTTC

clone_size: many
d_call: .
cdr3_length: 15
j_call: TRBJ2-7
v_call: TRBV4-2
cdr3_aa: CASSHGRASPDEQYF
cdr3_nt: TGTGCCAGCAGCCATGGGCGGGCCTCTCCGGACGAGCAGTACTTC